Reported below is one T cell receptor beta chain. Antigen specificity is unknown. After removal of 4 bases from V and 5 bases from J, the junction contained 7 bases not matched to a gene. Germline values: CDR1 SGHKS, CDR2 YYEKEE (reference sequence). This CDR3 is 16 amino acids long. TCRdb re-called the RT-PCR reads with MiXCR, one entry per CDR3 protein. The sample contains 650,000 to 850,000 distinct CDR3 sequences, 14% of which appear only once. This sample is drawn from a study of response to subunit inactivated influenza vaccine. General study findings and limits: That few new T cells are recruited by each seasonal influenza vaccination was the authors' suggestion.

The sequencing used PBMCs from blood, collected 14 days before vaccination. This clonotype originated in a man aged 50-60 years who received an inactivated influenza vaccine. The rearrangement joins TRBV5-5 to TRBJ2-3, with TRBD2 matching over 13 bases. CDR3 in amino acids: CASSESTSGGLDTQYF. The CDR3 nucleotides read TGTGCCAGCAGCGAGTCGACTAGCGGGGGGTTAGATACGCAGTATTTT.